The 14 T cell receptor beta chains below all came from one sample that was sequenced in a study of T cells in Graves' hyperthyroidism and ophthalmopathy. Researchers took RNA transcripts and amplified the TCR beta CDR3 regions from them. The HTBI primer set drove a first-round RT-PCR of the TCR CDR3. A single record per CDR3 protein comes from TCRdb applying MiXCR to the multiplex PCR reads. The profile covers over 500,000 distinct CDR3 sequences, with around 15% appearing a single time and approximately 15% taken by the ten largest. The sample was blood. The receptors derive from a woman between 40 and 50 years old with Graves' hyperthyroidism.

This clonotype was detected many times. This chain uses TRBV13 with TRBJ2-2; 10 nucleotides line up with TRBD2. With 0 bases clipped from V and 6 bases from J, the junction kept 4 bases outside the gene matches. The germline CDR1 and CDR2 sequences are PRHDT and FYEKMQ (reference sequence). The CDR3 consists of 16 residues. In nucleotides, the CDR3 is TGTGCCAGCAGCTTAGGAATGGGGACTAGCGCCGGGGAGCTGTTTTTT. As protein: CASSLGMGTSAGELFF.

This clonotype was seen ten or more times. This chain joins TRBV12-3 or TRBV12-4 and TRBJ1-5, with D uncertain. This CDR3 is 14 amino acids long. The germline V and J ends were trimmed by 3 bases and 1 base, with 7 bases remaining between them. The CDR3 nucleotides read TGTGCCAGCAGTTTCGACCGGAGCAATCAGCCCCAGCATTTT. Translation gives CASSFDRSNQPQHF.

The chain is built from TRBV25-1 and TRBJ1-2; D unresolved. The germline V gene has CDR1 MGHDK and CDR2 SYGVNS. The CDR3 is made up of 14 amino acids. The ends were cut back, 5 bases at V and 0 bases at J, with 10 bases in the middle. This CDR3 reads CASSNSHTNYGYTF. DNA of the CDR3: TGTGCCAGCAGTAACAGTCATACTAACTATGGCTACACCTTC.

This clonotype was seen just once. A read error is possible here, since a much larger clone lies one base away. The genes are TRBV6-2 or TRBV6-3 and TRBJ2-1, with 10 positions matching TRBD1. The CDR3 spans 17 residues. Looked up from germline, CDR1 is MNHEY and CDR2 is SVGEGT. CDR3 bases: TGTGCCAGCAGCGGACAGGGGGGTCTAGGGTCCTACAATGAGCAGTCCTTC. Protein product: CASSGQGGLGSYNEQSF.

This chain uses TRBV6-1 with TRBJ1-4; D remains unclear. From germline, CDR1 is MNHNS and CDR2 SASEGT. CDR3 length: 13 amino acids. V was clipped by 6 bases and J by 3 bases, with 8 bases between them. CDR3 coding DNA: TGTGCCAGCAGAGTGGTGGCTAATGAAAAACTGTTTTTT. Translation: CASRVVANEKLFF.

This clonotype was recorded at least ten times. The chain uses TRBV24-1 and TRBJ2-1, with TRBD2 matching 10 bases. V lost 2 bases and J lost 7; bases outside the gene matches: 10. There are 17 residues in the CDR3. The germline V gene has CDR1 KGHDR and CDR2 SFDVKD. In DNA, the CDR3 is TGTGCCACCAGTGATTCCACTCAGCGGGAGGGCCGTAATGAGCAGTTCTTC. Residues: CATSDSTQREGRNEQFF.

The CDR3 coding sequence is TGCGCCAGCAGTGAGCGCGTCAATGAGCAGTTCTTC. Its translation is CASSERVNEQFF. This chain uses TRBV10-1 with TRBJ2-1; no firm D call. V shed 2 bases and J shed 6 bases, with 5 bases lying between them. The CDR3 is 12 residues long. From germline, CDR1 is WNHNN and CDR2 SYGVQD (reference sequence).

This clonotype has a handful of counts. The chain combines TRBV20-1 with TRBJ2-2, with 11 bases fitting TRBD1. Germline CDR1 DFQATT, CDR2 SNEGSKA (reference sequence). The CDR3 consists of 15 residues. The junction had 8 bases not matched to a gene; V was cut back by 6 bases and J by 5 bases. This CDR3 reads CSAPGQGVVTGELFF. The CDR3 nucleotides are TGCAGTGCGCCGGGACAGGGGGTCGTTACCGGGGAGCTGTTTTTT.

This clonotype was recorded a few times. The V call is TRBV20-1, the J call TRBJ2-3; 10 bases map to TRBD2. Germline V gene lookup returns CDR1 DFQATT and CDR2 SNEGSKA (reference sequence). The V gene end was trimmed by 7 bases and the J gene end by 3 bases; junction bases not matched to a gene: 7. The CDR3 extends over 14 amino acids. As DNA, the CDR3 is TGCAGTGTGCCTAGCGGGAGTTCGACAGATACGCAGTATTTT. Protein product: CSVPSGSSTDTQYF.

This clonotype was counted many times. This chain links TRBV3-1 with TRBJ2-7; D perhaps matches TRBD2 (6 bases). This CDR3 comprises 13 residues. CDR1 is LGHDT, CDR2 YNNKEL, per germline (reference sequence). The V gene lost 3 bases and the J gene lost 3 bases, with 9 bases spanning the gap. CDR3 residues: CASSHPEGYEQYF. The CDR3 DNA is TGTGCCAGCAGCCATCCGGAGGGCTACGAGCAGTACTTC.

This clonotype has ten or more counts. V usage is TRBV28 and J usage is TRBJ2-7; D ambiguous. CDR3 length equals 14 residues. Trimming pared 1 base from V and 0 bases from J, leaving 7 bases between. Germline V gene data show CDR1 as MDHEN and CDR2 as SYDVKM. CDR3 sequence reads: CASSLSPDSYEQYF. CDR3 DNA: TGTGCCAGCAGTTTATCCCCAGACTCCTACGAGCAGTACTTC.

This clonotype was seen at least ten times. This rearrangement joins TRBV15 to TRBJ2-3; D uncertain. V lost 0 bases and J lost 8, with 6 bases in between. Germline CDR1 reads LNHNV; CDR2 reads YYDKDF (reference sequence). This CDR3 has 12 residues. The CDR3, as DNA: TGTGCCACCAGCAGAGATACGGGTACGCAGTATTTT. Protein: CATSRDTGTQYF.

Only a few counts were recorded for this clonotype. The chain has TRBV7-8 and TRBJ2-1; 12 nucleotides agree with TRBD2. The germline gives CDR1 SGHVS, CDR2 FQNEAQ. V trimming: 1 base; J trimming: 5 bases; junction bases outside the gene matches: 3. The CDR3 contains 16 residues. CDR3 amino acids: CASSLGRTSGNNEQFF. DNA for the CDR3: TGTGCCAGCAGCTTAGGGCGGACTAGCGGGAACAATGAGCAGTTCTTC.

As to this clonotype: With a much larger clone just one base away, this may be a read error. The rearrangement joins TRBV28 to TRBJ2-1, with D perhaps given as TRBD1 or TRBD2 (5 bases each). The end of the DNA is better explained by TRBJ2-7, so the J call may be wrong. The CDR3 consists of 15 residues. Germline V lookup: CDR1 MDHEN, CDR2 SYDVKM. This CDR3 reads CASSRDPAIYNEQYF. As DNA, the CDR3 is TGTGCCAGCAGCCGGGACCCCGCTATCTACAATGAGCAGTACTTC.